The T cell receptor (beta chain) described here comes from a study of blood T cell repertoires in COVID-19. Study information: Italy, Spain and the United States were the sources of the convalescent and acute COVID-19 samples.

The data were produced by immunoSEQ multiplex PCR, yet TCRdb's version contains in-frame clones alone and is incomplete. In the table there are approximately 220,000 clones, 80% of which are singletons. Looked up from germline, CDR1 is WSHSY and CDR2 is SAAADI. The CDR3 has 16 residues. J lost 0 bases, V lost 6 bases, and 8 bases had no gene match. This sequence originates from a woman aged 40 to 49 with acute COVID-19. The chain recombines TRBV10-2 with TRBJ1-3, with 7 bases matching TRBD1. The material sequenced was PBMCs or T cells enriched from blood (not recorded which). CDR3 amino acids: CASRDRDSFSGNTIYF. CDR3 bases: TGCGCCAGCAGAGACCGGGACAGCTTCTCTGGAAACACCATATATTTT.